Presented here are 31 T cell receptor beta chains from one specimen sequenced in a study of blood T cell repertoires in COVID-19. The assay was immunoSEQ multiplex PCR, and TCRdb's table has in-frame clones only and misses some. The data contain 100,000 or so clones, 90% to 95% of them singletons. Material: peripheral blood. These receptors originate from a man between 60 and 70 years old with acute or convalescent COVID-19.

The chain employs TRBV5-1 and TRBJ2-1; 10 nucleotides agree with TRBD1. The CDR3 consists of 14 residues. The J segment lost 9 bases and the V segment lost 9 bases, leaving 12 bases of the junction unmatched. CDR1 is SGHRS and CDR2 is YFSETQ in the germline V gene. The CDR3 coding sequence is TGCGCCACCTCCCGGGACAGGGGACTTAGTGAGCAGTTCTTC. Translation gives CATSRDRGLSEQFF. Using reference TRBV5-1 and TRBJ2-1 for the parts outside the CDR3, the full variable domain is KAGVTQTPRYLIKTRGQQVTLSCSPISGHRSVSWYQQTPGQGLQFLFEYFSETQRNKGNFPGRFSGRQFSNSRSEMNVSTLELGDSALYLCATSRDRGLSEQFFGPGTRLTVL.

The V gene is TRBV27, the J gene TRBJ1-1; a possible D gene is TRBD1 (6 bases). CDR1 and CDR2 from the germline V gene are MNHEY and SMNVEV (reference sequence). V lost 2 bases and J lost 4, with 14 bases in between. This CDR3 has 15 residues. The CDR3, as DNA: TGTGCCAGCAGTTTAAGCAGGGGCATGCTCACTGAAGCTTTCTTT. It encodes CASSLSRGMLTEAFF.

The chain couples TRBV11-2 to TRBJ1-2; 8 nucleotides match TRBD1. The junction had 1 base not matched to a gene; V was cut back by 5 bases and J by 2 bases. Germline assignment: CDR1 SGHAT and CDR2 FQNNGV. The CDR3 has 13 residues. The CDR3: CASSRDRNYGYTF. CDR3 coding DNA: TGTGCCAGCAGCCGGGACAGGAACTATGGCTACACCTTC.

This clone occurred a few times. The CDR3 sequence: CASSPGGVYGYTF. The CDR3 nucleotides read TGTGCCAGCAGCCCAGGGGGCGTCTATGGCTACACCTTC. The chain links TRBV27 to TRBJ1-2; 8 bases are shared with TRBD1. The CDR3 covers 13 residues. Germline assignment: CDR1 MNHEY and CDR2 SMNVEV (reference sequence). Trimming cost V 6 bases and J 4 bases; bases outside gene matches: 4.

The chain is built from TRBV7-6 and TRBJ2-1, with 11 bases matching TRBD2. Germline V lookup: CDR1 SGHVS, CDR2 FNYEAQ. V gave up 5 bases and J gave up 6 bases; unmatched junction bases: 9. The CDR3 totals 16 residues. The CDR3 loop is CASSTIAGGAGNEQFF. CDR3 DNA: TGTGCCAGCAGCACCATAGCGGGAGGGGCCGGCAATGAGCAGTTCTTC.

The V call is TRBV29-1, the J call TRBJ2-7, with 8 bases lining up with TRBD1. There are 17 residues in the CDR3. Germline values: CDR1 SQVTM, CDR2 ANQGSEA. V lost 6 bases to trimming and J lost 3 bases; unmatched junction nucleotides: 19. CDR3 coding DNA: TGCAGCGTCATATTCGATCGACAGGGGAAGGGGGGCTACGAGCAGTACTTC. Its translation is CSVIFDRQGKGGYEQYF.

This chain connects TRBV19 to TRBJ1-5; 8 bases are shared with TRBD1. From germline, CDR1 is LNHDA and CDR2 SQIVND (reference sequence). V was pared by 3 bases and J by 11 bases, with 6 bases of the junction left unmatched. There are 13 residues in the CDR3. The chain's CDR3 is CASSMDREGAQHF. DNA for the CDR3: TGTGCCAGTAGTATGGACAGGGAAGGGGCCCAGCATTTT.

In regard to this clone: An end of the junction does not agree with germline; a read error may underlie this. The CDR3 loop is CASKTATPGTIIF. In nucleotides, the CDR3 is TGTGCCAGCAAAACCGCCACGCCCGGGACAATTATCTTC. This sequence joins TRBV28 and TRBJ2-1; D might be TRBD1 (6 bases). The germline V gene encodes CDR1 MDHEN and CDR2 SYDVKM. The CDR3 is 13 residues long.

The chain is built from TRBV19 and TRBJ1-2; 10 bases match TRBD1. Per germline, CDR1 LNHDA and CDR2 SQIVND (reference sequence). V was pared by 4 bases and J by 8 bases, with 13 bases of the junction left unmatched. This CDR3 is 16 amino acids long. CDR3 coding DNA: TGTGCCAGTAGTACCCGGCCCGGGACAGGGGTCGAAGGCTACACCTTC. This gives the protein CASSTRPGTGVEGYTF.

The chain combines TRBV7-8 with TRBJ1-6; no clear D gene. Deletions cut 0 bases from V and 6 bases from J, with 6 bases between. CDR1 SGHVS and CDR2 FQNEAQ come from the germline V gene. CDR3 size: 14 residues. In nucleotides, the CDR3 is TGTGCCAGCAGCTTAGCACAGATTAATTCACCCCTCCACTTT. This encodes CASSLAQINSPLHF.

The CDR3 spells CASSLMGGSDRNEQFF. CDR3 in DNA: TGTGCCAGCAGCTTAATGGGCGGGAGTGACCGCAATGAGCAGTTCTTC. The gene calls are TRBV7-3 and TRBJ2-1; 7 bases are shared with TRBD2. CDR1 is SGHTA, CDR2 FQGTGA, per germline. V was pared by 1 base and J by 6 bases, with 9 bases of the junction left unmatched. The CDR3 contains 16 residues.

This clone was detected once. The chain recombines TRBV6-5 with TRBJ1-2; D unresolved. Germline V gives CDR1 MNHEY, CDR2 SVGAGI. The length of the CDR3 is 16 residues. Between the trimmed V and J ends, which lost 2 bases and 1 base, there was a span of 14 bases. The CDR3: CASSYDGRGINYGYTF. The CDR3 DNA is TGTGCCAGCAGTTACGACGGAAGAGGGATTAACTATGGCTACACCTTC.

The V gene is TRBV7-2, the J gene TRBJ2-3; the D gene is possibly TRBD2 (6 bases). V was trimmed by 5 bases and J by 0 bases, leaving 15 bases between them. Germline CDR1 reads SGHTA; CDR2 reads FQGNSA. This CDR3 is built from 16 residues. CDR3 coding DNA: TGTGCCAGCAGCCAAGCGTCGGCGGGGAGCACAGATACGCAGTATTTT. Translation: CASSQASAGSTDTQYF.

The chain uses TRBV9 and TRBJ2-3, with 10 bases matching TRBD2. J was trimmed by 4 bases and V by 2 bases; bases with no gene match: 22. Germline values: CDR1 SGDLS, CDR2 YYNGEE. This CDR3 has 21 residues. CDR3 nucleotide sequence: TGTGCCAGCAGCGTCACCTTCGACAGGGGAAGGCTAGCGGGAGCCCCAGATACGCAGTATTTT. Protein product: CASSVTFDRGRLAGAPDTQYF.

The DNA for the CDR3 is TGTGCCAGCAGCTCAGGGATAGTGGCGGGACCATCCACAGATACGCAGTATTTT. Translation gives CASSSGIVAGPSTDTQYF. V usage is TRBV11-2 and J usage is TRBJ2-3, with a weak D call TRBD2 (6 bases). The CDR3 totals 18 residues. Germline values: CDR1 SGHAT, CDR2 FQNNGV. Trimming took off 4 bases at V and 2 bases at J, with 22 bases between the two ends.

Comment on this clone: Other nucleotide sequences from this sample produce the same CDR3. The V call is TRBV9, the J call TRBJ1-1; TRBD1 aligns across 8 bases. With V trimmed by 0 bases and J by 4 bases, 5 bases remained unmatched. Germline V gene data show CDR1 as SGDLS and CDR2 as YYNGEE. This CDR3 has 15 amino acids. DNA of the CDR3: TGTGCCAGCAGCGTAGGTGGACAGGGAGGCACTGAAGCTTTCTTT. The encoded protein is CASSVGGQGGTEAFF.

The chain combines TRBV30 with TRBJ2-5; 11 nucleotides match TRBD1. This CDR3 comprises 15 residues. In germline, CDR1 is GTSNPN, CDR2 SVGIG (reference sequence). Losses at the gene ends were 1 base for V and 4 bases for J; bases not matched to a gene: 5. DNA for the CDR3: TGTGCCTGGAGTGGCCGGACAGGGGGCGGAGAGACCCAGTACTTC. It is translated as CAWSGRTGGGETQYF.

The J gene is TRBJ1-6, the V gene TRBV4-1; D remains unclear. Trimming left V 1 base short and J 6 bases short, with 4 bases between. Germline V gives CDR1 MGHRA, CDR2 YSYEKL. The CDR3 has 13 residues. The CDR3 nucleotides read TGCGCCAGCAGCCAAGTCAGTAATTCACCCCTCCACTTT. It specifies CASSQVSNSPLHF.

Points on this clone: One end of the junction is discordant with germline, which a read error may explain. In DNA form, the CDR3 reads TGTGCCAGCACCCAACAAACTAGCCTCGGTACGCAGTATTTT. Protein sequence: CASTQQTSLGTQYF. The rearrangement uses TRBV3-1 (or the pseudogene TRBV3-2) and TRBJ2-3, with D maybe TRBD2 (6 bases). The CDR3 is made up of 14 amino acids. Looked up from germline, CDR1 is LGHDT and CDR2 is YNNKEL (reference sequence).

Concerning this clone itself: Other DNA variants within this sample encode the same CDR3. The CDR3 coding sequence is TGTGCCAGCAGTGAAGCGAGGTTCTCTGGAAACACCATATATTTT. Protein product: CASSEARFSGNTIYF. The V call is TRBV2, the J call TRBJ1-3; unclear D gene. CDR1 and CDR2 (germline): SNHLY, FYNNEI. V was pared by 0 bases and J by 0 bases, with 6 bases between. The CDR3 is 15 residues long.

CDR3 in DNA: TGTGCCAGCAGCTTAGGATCCGGGGTCAATGAAAAACTGTTTTTT. Its protein product is CASSLGSGVNEKLFF. V is TRBV13 and J is TRBJ1-4; no clear D gene. CDR1 and CDR2 (germline): PRHDT, FYEKMQ (reference sequence). Trimming removed 0 bases from V and 5 bases from J, with 10 bases in between. This CDR3 is 15 amino acids long.

The rearrangement joins TRBV6-1 to TRBJ2-3; 8 bases are shared with TRBD2. Germline trimming cut 2 bases from V and 2 bases from J; bases unmatched to any gene: 6. The germline gives CDR1 MNHNS, CDR2 SASEGT. The CDR3 contains 16 residues. The CDR3 protein is CASSERREGHTDTQYF. The CDR3 DNA reads as TGTGCCAGCAGTGAACGTCGGGAGGGCCACACAGATACGCAGTATTTT.

The CDR3 reads CASSAPEDRSHTEAFF. CDR3 in DNA: TGTGCCAGCAGCGCCCCCGAGGACAGGAGCCACACTGAAGCTTTCTTT. V and J are TRBV9 and TRBJ1-1, with TRBD1 matching over 7 bases. Losses at the gene ends were 3 bases for V and 3 bases for J; bases not matched to a gene: 11. The CDR3 has 16 amino acids. Germline loops: CDR1 SGDLS, CDR2 YYNGEE.

This clone has a handful of counts. The chain carries TRBV5-1 and TRBJ2-3; 11 bases align to TRBD2. Unmatched junction bases numbered 14, after V lost 2 bases and J lost 0 bases. The CDR3 loop spans 20 amino acids. CDR1 and CDR2 (germline): SGHRS, YFSETQ. For the CDR3, the DNA is TGCGCCAGCAGCTTAATCGGGCTAGCGGGAGGAACCACTAGCACAGATACGCAGTATTTT. Its translation is CASSLIGLAGGTTSTDTQYF. Combining the CDR3 with reference TRBV5-1 and TRBJ2-3 gives the whole variable domain KAGVTQTPRYLIKTRGQQVTLSCSPISGHRSVSWYQQTPGQGLQFLFEYFSETQRNKGNFPGRFSGRQFSNSRSEMNVSTLELGDSALYLCASSLIGLAGGTTSTDTQYFGPGTRLTVL.

The gene calls are TRBV19 and TRBJ1-1, with 7 bases that match TRBD1. Trimming removed 6 bases from V and 7 bases from J; junction bases left unmatched: 11. The CDR3 is 14 amino acids. CDR1 LNHDA and CDR2 SQIVND come from the germline V gene (reference sequence). The CDR3, as DNA: TGTGCCAGTAGAACTTCAGGGGGTCGTAATGAAGCTTTCTTT. Its translation: CASRTSGGRNEAFF.

The chain has TRBV30 and TRBJ1-1; TRBD1 matches 10 bases. Losses at the gene ends were 4 bases for V and 6 bases for J; bases not matched to a gene: 11. Germline V gene data show CDR1 as GTSNPN and CDR2 as SVGIG (reference sequence). The CDR3 is made up of 15 amino acids. CDR3 in amino acids: CAWNRPGQGRSEAFF. The CDR3 DNA reads as TGTGCCTGGAACAGACCGGGACAGGGGCGATCTGAAGCTTTCTTT.

The rearrangement links TRBV10-2 to TRBJ2-7; the D gene is possibly TRBD2 (5 bases). V was clipped by 0 bases and J by 7 bases, with 16 bases between them. Germline V lookup: CDR1 WSHSY, CDR2 SAAADI. The CDR3 has 15 amino acids. CDR3 DNA sequence: TGCGCCAGCAGTGAGTCGACTACGTGGGGTGGGGAGCAGTACTTC. Protein: CASSESTTWGGEQYF.

The V call is TRBV3-1 (or the pseudogene TRBV3-2), the J call TRBJ2-7, with 8 nucleotides matching TRBD1. Germline loops: CDR1 LGHDT, CDR2 YNNKEL (reference sequence). There are 16 residues in the CDR3. V lost 1 base to trimming and J lost 2 bases; unmatched junction nucleotides: 7. For the CDR3, the DNA is TGTGCCAGCAGCCAAGGCAGGGACAGGTATACCTACGAGCAGTACTTC. Translated: CASSQGRDRYTYEQYF.

The V gene is TRBV19, the J gene TRBJ2-1; tentatively, D is TRBD2 (5 bases). Per germline, CDR1 LNHDA and CDR2 SQIVND (reference sequence). V was trimmed by 0 bases and J by 0 bases, leaving 9 bases between them. The CDR3 contains 16 residues. The CDR3 here is CASSIESGRSYNEQFF. DNA of the CDR3: TGTGCCAGTAGTATAGAGAGCGGCCGCTCCTACAATGAGCAGTTCTTC.

This clone turned up a few times. The chain is built from TRBV10-3 and TRBJ2-7; 14 nucleotides line up with TRBD2. This CDR3 region has 17 residues. Germline V gives CDR1 ENHRY, CDR2 SYGVKD. J lost 0 bases, V lost 3 bases, and 4 bases had no gene match. The CDR3 nucleotides read TGTGCCATCAGTGATTCTGGGACTAGCGGGAGCTCCTACGAGCAGTACGTC. This translates into CAISDSGTSGSSYEQYV.

The chain links TRBV6-6 to TRBJ1-2, with 7 bases identical to TRBD1. Germline V CDR1 and CDR2: MNHNY, SVGAGI (reference sequence). The CDR3 contains 16 residues. Losses at the gene ends were 7 bases for V and 6 bases for J; bases not matched to a gene: 17. CDR3: CASTTPAPGQIHGYTF. As DNA, the CDR3 is TGTGCCAGCACCACACCAGCCCCGGGACAGATCCATGGCTACACCTTC.